This paragraph reports one TCR beta chain. Its antigen is undetermined. The primer mix had 60 Vbeta and 13 Jbeta primers. Sequencing was performed with immunoSEQ multiplex PCR; in TCRdb, only in-frame clones are kept and a portion is missing. The sample shows about 170,000 clones, 70% to 90% of them seen only once. The record originates from a study of cytomegalovirus exposure and HLA in healthy donors. Findings of the study overall: A link between a missense DCLRE1C variant and TCR beta V- and J-gene trimming emerged from a later analysis.

The CDR3 extends over 12 amino acids. CDR1 and CDR2 (germline): SQVTM, ANQGSEA. Trimming took 7 bases from V and 1 from J, leaving 10 bases between them. The receptor's source is a man aged 18 to 29 in good health and CMV-seropositive. The chain links TRBV29-1 to TRBJ2-5; D ambiguous. Sequences were obtained from PBMCs. CDR3 in amino acids: CSESQLQETQYF. CDR3 in DNA: TGCAGCGAATCGCAACTCCAAGAGACCCAGTACTTC.